The 15 T cell receptor beta chains reported below all come from one sample, sequenced in a study of blood T cells in healthy people across ages (dated by TCRdb to between 2015 and 2016). Libraries were made using 5' RACE. The reads were generated on an Illumina HiSeq 2500. A second PCR of about 6 to 11 cycles was run with a J-beta primer mix and a sample-barcoded 5' primer. Through fastp at Q25 and MiXCR, TCRdb rebuilt clones from the public reads, retaining in-frame beta chains. Rows with a matching CDR3 protein are joined into one entry that keeps the most common DNA and genes. The sample table lists about 800,000 distinct CDR3 sequences, roughly 25% of them with a count of one. Under 4.5% of the sample lies in the top ten. This sample also belongs to another study, concerning T cells of mothers and their children.

The sequenced sample consisted of blood. Receptors were obtained from a boy between 10 and 17 years old in good health.

The chain employs TRBV15 and TRBJ2-2; D is ambiguous. Germline V gives CDR1 LNHNV, CDR2 YYDKDF (reference sequence). The germline V and J ends were trimmed by 5 bases and 1 base, with 2 bases remaining between them. This CDR3 comprises 12 residues. The CDR3 nucleotides read TGTGCCACCAGCGAGAACACCGGGGAGCTGTTTTTT. This codes for CATSENTGELFF.

This clonotype was found a few times. V and J are TRBV14 and TRBJ1-1; D possibly corresponds to TRBD1 (5 bases). The germline V gene encodes CDR1 SGHDN and CDR2 FVKESK. This CDR3 contains 15 residues. V dropped 4 bases and J dropped 3 bases, with 15 bases sitting between them. The CDR3 region is CASSRPPPGYTEAFF. The CDR3 DNA reads as TGTGCCAGCAGCCGCCCTCCCCCAGGGTACACTGAAGCTTTCTTT.

The chain's CDR3 is CASIARGVPYEQYF. As DNA, the CDR3 is TGTGCCAGCATCGCAAGGGGGGTGCCATACGAGCAGTACTTC. This rearrangement joins TRBV28 to TRBJ2-5; D tentatively reads TRBD1 or TRBD2 (6 bases each). The J call may not be correct, given that the DNA end is closer to TRBJ2-7. Germline V CDR1 and CDR2: MDHEN, SYDVKM. CDR3 size: 14 residues.

The rearrangement uses TRBV10-3 and TRBJ2-1, with D possibly TRBD2 on 6 matching bases. CDR1 is ENHRY and CDR2 is SYGVKD in the germline V gene. The CDR3 extends over 11 amino acids. Trimming left V 8 bases short and J 7 bases short, with 9 bases between. The CDR3: CAIGRGNEQFF. CDR3 sequence (DNA): TGTGCCATCGGACGGGGGAATGAGCAGTTCTTC.

Concerning this clonotype itself: This clone may be a read error of a much larger clone one base away. V and J are TRBV20-1 and TRBJ1-6; perhaps TRBD1 as D (5 bases). The V end lost 6 bases, the J end lost 10 bases, and 19 bases lay between the germline ends. Germline assignment: CDR1 DFQATT and CDR2 SNEGSKA (reference sequence). This CDR3 has 14 amino acids. CDR3 bases: TGCAGTGCGCCTCCCGGGGCAGATGCCTCACCCCTCCACTTT. Its translation is CSAPPGADASPLHF.

As concerns this clonotype: Compared with germline, one end of the junction differs, possibly owing to a read error. This chain uses TRBV7-2 with TRBJ1-2, with TRBD1 matching 8 bases. The germline V gene has CDR1 SGHTA and CDR2 FQGNSA. The CDR3 has 16 residues. The CDR3 is CASSLARDRTNYGYAF. The CDR3 DNA reads TGTGCCAGCAGCTTAGCGCGGGACAGGACTAACTATGGCTACGCCTTC.

The rearrangement joins TRBV7-9 to TRBJ2-1, with D maybe TRBD1 (5 bases). This CDR3 region has 15 residues. CDR1 and CDR2 from the germline V gene are SEHNR and FQNEAQ (reference sequence). Trimming took off 6 bases at V and 0 bases at J, with 12 bases between the two ends. The CDR3 bases are TGTGCCAGCAGGTCGACAGAAAGCTCCTACAATGAGCAGTTCTTC. Protein product: CASRSTESSYNEQFF. Together with reference TRBV7-9 and TRBJ2-1, the CDR3 gives the full variable domain: DTGVSQNPRHKITKRGQNVTFRCDPISEHNRLYWYRQTLGQGPEFLTYFQNEAQLEKSRLLSDRFSAERPKGSFSTLEIQRTEQGDSAMYLCASRSTESSYNEQFFGPGTRLTVL.

This clonotype was counted between two and nine times. The CDR3 nucleotides read TGTGCCAGTAGTATTTACGGGCAGCCCCAGCATTTT. Translating it yields CASSIYGQPQHF. J is TRBJ1-5 and V is TRBV19; D is unresolved. Germline CDR1 and CDR2: LNHDA and SQIVND (reference sequence). Trimming cost V 3 bases and J 7 bases, with 7 bases left between them. The CDR3 has 12 residues.

V is TRBV7-8 and J is TRBJ2-1; TRBD2 aligns across 8 bases. Unmatched junction bases numbered 14, after V lost 4 bases and J lost 9 bases. The CDR3 has 16 amino acids. In germline, CDR1 is SGHVS, CDR2 FQNEAQ. CDR3 amino acids: CASSSPSGLAGSEQFF. In DNA, the CDR3 is TGTGCCAGCAGCTCCCCTTCGGGGCTAGCGGGCAGTGAGCAGTTCTTC.

This chain connects TRBV20-1 to TRBJ1-1, with 11 positions matching TRBD1. The germline V gene has CDR1 DFQATT and CDR2 SNEGSKA (reference sequence). The V and J ends lost 3 bases and 5 bases, in that order; junction bases with no gene match: 11. The CDR3 loop spans 16 amino acids. The CDR3 reads CSASRRKGTGGTEAFF. DNA for the CDR3: TGCAGTGCTAGTAGAAGGAAGGGGACAGGGGGAACTGAAGCTTTCTTT.

This clonotype was counted between two and nine times. This chain joins TRBV7-2 and TRBJ2-3; D is possibly TRBD1 or TRBD2 (5 bases each). The V and J ends lost 2 bases and 0 bases respectively, with 12 bases between them. The germline gives CDR1 SGHTA, CDR2 FQGNSA. This CDR3 region has 16 residues. CDR3 amino acids: CASSLLVGASTDTQYF. In DNA, the CDR3 is TGTGCCAGCAGCTTATTAGTCGGGGCTAGCACAGATACGCAGTATTTT.

This clonotype was observed many times. This chain connects TRBV7-2 to TRBJ1-5; D call uncertain. The CDR3 spans 13 residues. Germline CDR1 reads SGHTA; CDR2 reads FQGNSA. The V end lost 2 bases, the J end lost 5 bases, and 7 bases lay between the germline ends. The CDR3 bases are TGTGCCAGCAGCTTAAGGGCGGATCAGCCCCAGCATTTT. Translating it yields CASSLRADQPQHF.

This chain uses TRBV5-4 with TRBJ1-5, with TRBD1 matching over 9 bases. This CDR3 comprises 15 residues. The germline gives CDR1 SGHNT, CDR2 YYREEE (reference sequence). J gave up 4 bases and V 3 bases, and 5 bases lay outside the gene matches. The CDR3 region is CASSSGQGKNQPQHF. DNA of the CDR3: TGTGCCAGCAGCTCAGGACAGGGGAAGAATCAGCCCCAGCATTTT.

This chain connects TRBV10-3 to TRBJ2-1; tentatively, D is TRBD1 or TRBD2 (5 bases each). The CDR3 is made up of 15 amino acids. CDR1 and CDR2 (germline): ENHRY, SYGVKD. V lost 2 bases, J lost 5 bases, and 13 bases lay in between. In DNA, the CDR3 is TGTGCCATCAGTGAGCCAGAGAGAGGGGACAATGAGCAGTTCTTC. Translation: CAISEPERGDNEQFF.

The chain joins TRBV5-1 to TRBJ2-5; D gene uncertain. In germline, CDR1 is SGHRS, CDR2 YFSETQ. Trimming left V 1 base short and J 4 bases short, with 14 bases between. CDR3 size: 15 residues. CDR3 nucleotide sequence: TGCGCCAGCAGCTTGTCACAGCGAAAGAGAGAGACCCAGTACTTC. Its protein is CASSLSQRKRETQYF.